This T cell receptor (beta chain) was recorded in a study of blood T cell repertoires in COVID-19. The wider study: From T cells, B-cell-depleted T cells, or PBMCs came the material, which was cDNA or gDNA.

This table comes from immunoSEQ multiplex PCR, and its TCRdb copy is limited to in-frame clones, with some not included. The sample yields over 250,000 clones, 80% to 95% seen once. Trimming cost V 2 bases and J 10 bases; bases outside gene matches: 4. The CDR3 is made up of 14 amino acids. CDR1 is SGDLS, CDR2 YYNGEE, per germline. Cohort allocation depended upon clinical history that participants reported. Cohort 3 donors were reported recovered after two negative PCRs, clearance, or symptom resolution. The chain couples TRBV9 to TRBJ2-1, with TRBD2 matching over 12 bases. The sequencing input was PBMCs or T cells enriched from blood (not recorded which). The TCR sequence derives from a woman aged 30 to 39 who had recovered from COVID-19. CDR3 nucleotides: TGTGCCAGCAGCGTCACGACTAGCGGGAGAGAGCAGTTCTTC. It specifies CASSVTTSGREQFF.